The clone carrying this T cell receptor (beta chain) was observed once. The data belong to a study of cytomegalovirus exposure and HLA in healthy donors. CDR1 KGHSH and CDR2 LQKENI come from the germline V gene. The V gene lost 4 bases and the J gene lost 2 bases, with 5 bases spanning the gap. This CDR3 spans 13 amino acids. The PCR had 60 Vbeta and 13 Jbeta primers. Libraries were prepared by immunoSEQ multiplex PCR; TCRdb keeps only in-frame clonotypes and omits some of them. The sample includes about 170,000 clones, less than 90% of them seen just once. The rearrangement uses TRBV18 and TRBJ2-2; D not certain. The source material was PBMCs. The receptor comes from a woman in her fifties or sixties in good health and CMV-seropositive. CDR3 residues: CASSQSNTGELFF. The CDR3 DNA reads TGTGCCAGCTCACAAAGCAACACCGGGGAGCTGTTTTTT.